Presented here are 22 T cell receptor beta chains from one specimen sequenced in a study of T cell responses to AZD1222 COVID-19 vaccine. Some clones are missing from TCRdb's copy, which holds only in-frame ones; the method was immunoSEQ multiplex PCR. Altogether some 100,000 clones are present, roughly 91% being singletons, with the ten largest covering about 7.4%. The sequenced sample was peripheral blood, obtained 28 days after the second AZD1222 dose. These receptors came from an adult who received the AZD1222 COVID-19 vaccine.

The CDR3 nucleotides read TGTGCCAGCAGCTTGATGGGACAGCGGGCCAAAAACATTCAGTACTTC. It codes for CASSLMGQRAKNIQYF. The V call is TRBV5-4, the J call TRBJ2-4; 7 nucleotides line up with TRBD1. CDR3 size: 16 residues. Germline trimming cut 1 base from V and 1 base from J; bases unmatched to any gene: 5. Germline-derived CDR1 and CDR2 are SGHNT and YYREEE (reference sequence). The complete variable domain, with remaining parts taken from reference TRBV5-4 and TRBJ2-4, reads ETGVTQSPTHLIKTRGQQVTLRCSSQSGHNTVSWYQQALGQGPQFIFQYYREEENGRGNFPPRFSGLQFPNYSSELNVNALELDDSALYLCASSLMGQRAKNIQYFGAGTRLSVL.

The CDR3 region has the DNA TGCGCCAGCAGCTTGGGACTAGCGGGAGCTCTCTACGAGCAGTACTTC. Its translation: CASSLGLAGALYEQYF. The V gene is TRBV5-1, the J gene TRBJ2-7; 12 bases are shared with TRBD2. J gave up 3 bases and V 0 bases, and 4 bases lay outside the gene matches. Germline-derived CDR1 and CDR2 are SGHRS and YFSETQ. CDR3 length: 16 residues.

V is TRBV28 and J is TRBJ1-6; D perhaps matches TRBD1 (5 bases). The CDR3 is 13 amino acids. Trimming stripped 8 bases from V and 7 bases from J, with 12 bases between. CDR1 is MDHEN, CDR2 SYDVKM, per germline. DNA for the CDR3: TGTGCCAGCGGCCCCCGGGGGAATTCACCCCTCCACTTT. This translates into CASGPRGNSPLHF.

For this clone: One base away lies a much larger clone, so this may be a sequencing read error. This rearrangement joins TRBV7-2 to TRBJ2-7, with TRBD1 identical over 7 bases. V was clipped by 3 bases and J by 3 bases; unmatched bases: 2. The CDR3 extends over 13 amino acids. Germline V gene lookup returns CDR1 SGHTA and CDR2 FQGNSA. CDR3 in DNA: TGTGCCAGCAGCTTTGCAGGGGGCTACGAGCAGTACTTC. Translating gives CASSFAGGYEQYF.

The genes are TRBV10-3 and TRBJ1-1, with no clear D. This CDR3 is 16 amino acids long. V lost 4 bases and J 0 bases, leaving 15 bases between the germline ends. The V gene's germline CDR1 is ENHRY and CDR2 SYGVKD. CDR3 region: CAISGKITALNTEAFF. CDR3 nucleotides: TGTGCCATCAGTGGGAAAATAACAGCTTTGAACACTGAAGCTTTCTTT.

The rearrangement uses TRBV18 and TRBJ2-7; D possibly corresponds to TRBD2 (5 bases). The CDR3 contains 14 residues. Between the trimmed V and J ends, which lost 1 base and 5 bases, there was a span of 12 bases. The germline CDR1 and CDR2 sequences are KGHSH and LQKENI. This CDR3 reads CASSPRVGVDEQYF. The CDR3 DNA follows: TGTGCCAGCTCACCACGGGTGGGAGTAGACGAGCAGTACTTC.

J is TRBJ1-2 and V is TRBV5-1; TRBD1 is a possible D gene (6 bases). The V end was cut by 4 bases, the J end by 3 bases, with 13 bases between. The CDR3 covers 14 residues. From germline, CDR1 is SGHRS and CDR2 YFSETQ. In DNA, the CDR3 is TGCGCCAGCAGCCCCGGACAGCGCTACTATGGCTACACCTTC. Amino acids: CASSPGQRYYGYTF.

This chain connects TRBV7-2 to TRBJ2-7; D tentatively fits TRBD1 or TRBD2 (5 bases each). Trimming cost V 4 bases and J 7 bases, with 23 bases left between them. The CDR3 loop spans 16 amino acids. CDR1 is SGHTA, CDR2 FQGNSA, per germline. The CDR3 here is CASSWGPGRMPWEQYF. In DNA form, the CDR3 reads TGTGCCAGCAGCTGGGGACCGGGACGAATGCCATGGGAGCAGTACTTC.

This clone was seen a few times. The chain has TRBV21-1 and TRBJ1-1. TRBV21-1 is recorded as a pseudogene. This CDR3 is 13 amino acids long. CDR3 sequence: CASSSIPNTEAFF. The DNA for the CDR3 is TGTGCCAGCAGCTCGATCCCGAACACTGAAGCTTTCTTT.

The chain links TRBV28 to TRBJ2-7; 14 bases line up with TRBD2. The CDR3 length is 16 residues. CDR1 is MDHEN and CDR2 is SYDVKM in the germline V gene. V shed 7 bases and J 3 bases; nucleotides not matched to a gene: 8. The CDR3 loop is CASTGTSGSSSYEQYF. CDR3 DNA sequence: TGTGCCAGCACGGGGACTAGCGGGAGCTCCAGCTACGAGCAGTACTTC.

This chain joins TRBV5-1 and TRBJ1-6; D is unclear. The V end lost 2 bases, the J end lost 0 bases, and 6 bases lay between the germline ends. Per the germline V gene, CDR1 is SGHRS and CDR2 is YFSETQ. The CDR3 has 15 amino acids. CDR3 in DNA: TGCGCCAGCAGCTTATGGAGCTCCTATAATTCACCCCTCCACTTT. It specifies CASSLWSSYNSPLHF.

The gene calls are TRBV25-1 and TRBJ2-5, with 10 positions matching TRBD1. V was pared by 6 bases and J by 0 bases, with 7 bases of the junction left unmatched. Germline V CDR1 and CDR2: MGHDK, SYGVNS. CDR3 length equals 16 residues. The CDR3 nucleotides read TGTGCCAGCAGCCCCTTGGACAGGGGGTACCAAGAGACCCAGTACTTC. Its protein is CASSPLDRGYQETQYF.

The CDR3 reads CASGSGQGTDTQYF. CDR3 in DNA: TGTGCTAGTGGTTCGGGACAGGGGACAGATACGCAGTATTTT. The genes are TRBV12-5 and TRBJ2-3; 10 bases are a match to TRBD1. This CDR3 has 14 amino acids. J lost 3 bases, V lost 4 bases, and 1 base had no gene match. CDR1 and CDR2 (germline): LGHNT, FRNRAP.

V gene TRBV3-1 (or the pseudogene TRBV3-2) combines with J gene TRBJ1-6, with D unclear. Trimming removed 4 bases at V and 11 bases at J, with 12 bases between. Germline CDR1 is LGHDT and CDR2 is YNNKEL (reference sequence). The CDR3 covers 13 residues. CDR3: CASSLRGSAPLHF. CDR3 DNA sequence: TGTGCCAGCAGCCTCCGCGGGTCCGCACCCCTCCACTTT.

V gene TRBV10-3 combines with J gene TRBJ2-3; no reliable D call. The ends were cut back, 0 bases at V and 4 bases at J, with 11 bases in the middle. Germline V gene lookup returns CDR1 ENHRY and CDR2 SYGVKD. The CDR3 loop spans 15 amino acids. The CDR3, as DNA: TGTGCCATCAGTGAGTCCGGTCGGCGCCCAGATACGCAGTATTTT. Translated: CAISESGRRPDTQYF.

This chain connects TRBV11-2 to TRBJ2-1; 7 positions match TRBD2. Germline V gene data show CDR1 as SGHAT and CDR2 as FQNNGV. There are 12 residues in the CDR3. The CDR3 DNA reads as TGTGCTTCAGGGACTATAACCAATGAGCAGTTCTTC. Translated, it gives CASGTITNEQFF.

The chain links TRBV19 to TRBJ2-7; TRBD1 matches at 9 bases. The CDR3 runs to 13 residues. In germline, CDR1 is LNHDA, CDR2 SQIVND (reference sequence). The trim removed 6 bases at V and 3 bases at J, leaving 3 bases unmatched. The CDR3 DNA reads TGTGCCAGTAGGGACAGGGGCCGCTACGAGCAGTACTTC. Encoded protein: CASRDRGRYEQYF.

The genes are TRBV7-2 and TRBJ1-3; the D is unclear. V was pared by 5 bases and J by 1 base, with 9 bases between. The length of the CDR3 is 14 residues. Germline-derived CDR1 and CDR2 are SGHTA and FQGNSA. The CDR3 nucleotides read TGTGCCAGCAGCCCAAGCGGGTCTGGAAACACCATATATTTT. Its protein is CASSPSGSGNTIYF.

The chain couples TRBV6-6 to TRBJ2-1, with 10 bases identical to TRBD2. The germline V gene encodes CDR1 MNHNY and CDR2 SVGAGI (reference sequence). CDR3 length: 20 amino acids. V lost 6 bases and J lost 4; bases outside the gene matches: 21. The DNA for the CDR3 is TGTGCCAGCAGCTCCCCGGACAGGGTGGCTAGCGGGGGCCATTACAATGAGCAGTTCTTC. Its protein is CASSSPDRVASGGHYNEQFF.

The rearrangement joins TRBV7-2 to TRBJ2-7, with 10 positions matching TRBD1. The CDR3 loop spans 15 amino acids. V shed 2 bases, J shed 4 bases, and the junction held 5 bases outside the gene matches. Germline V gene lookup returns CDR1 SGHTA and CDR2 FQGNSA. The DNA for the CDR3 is TGTGCCAGCAGCTTACGGGACAGGGGCGGTTACGAGCAGTACTTC. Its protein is CASSLRDRGGYEQYF.

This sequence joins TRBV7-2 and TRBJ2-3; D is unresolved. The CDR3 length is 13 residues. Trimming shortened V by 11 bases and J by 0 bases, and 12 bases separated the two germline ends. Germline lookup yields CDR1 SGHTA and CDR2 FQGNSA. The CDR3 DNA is TGTGCCTTGTTGTTCTCTAGCACAGATACGCAGTATTTT. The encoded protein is CALLFSSTDTQYF.

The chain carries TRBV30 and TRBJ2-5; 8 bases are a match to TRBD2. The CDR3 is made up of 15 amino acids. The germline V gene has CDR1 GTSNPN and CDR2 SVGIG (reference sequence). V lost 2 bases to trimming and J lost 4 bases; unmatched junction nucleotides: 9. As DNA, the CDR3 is TGTGCCTGGAGTCCGCGGGGACTAGTGTTAGAGACCCAGTACTTC. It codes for CAWSPRGLVLETQYF.